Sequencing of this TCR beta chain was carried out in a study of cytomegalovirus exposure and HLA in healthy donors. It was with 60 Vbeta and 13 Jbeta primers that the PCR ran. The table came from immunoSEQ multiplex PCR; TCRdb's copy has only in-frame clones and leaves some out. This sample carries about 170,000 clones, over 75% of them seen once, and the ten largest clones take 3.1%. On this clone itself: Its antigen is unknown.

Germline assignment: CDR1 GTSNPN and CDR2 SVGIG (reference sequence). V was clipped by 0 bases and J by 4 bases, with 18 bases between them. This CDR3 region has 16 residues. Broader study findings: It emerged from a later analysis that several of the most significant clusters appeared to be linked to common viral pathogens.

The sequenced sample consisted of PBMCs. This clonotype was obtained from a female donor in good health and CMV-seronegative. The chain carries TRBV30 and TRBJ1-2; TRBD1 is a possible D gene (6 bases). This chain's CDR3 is CAWSVNRAALFYGYTF. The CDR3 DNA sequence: TGTGCCTGGAGTGTAAACAGGGCAGCTCTTTTCTATGGCTACACCTTC.